The 4 T cell receptor beta chains below all came from one sample that was sequenced in a study of OX40 agonist ivuxolimab in advanced cancers. Only in-frame clones appear in the TCRdb table, and some are missing; sequencing was by immunoSEQ multiplex PCR. The table shows about 76,000 clones, with approximately 85% occurring only once. Sequencing used CD4+ or CD8+ T cells sorted from blood, obtained in a trial of the OX40 agonist ivuxolimab. The source of these receptors is an adult with an advanced solid tumor such as melanoma, head and neck, liver or kidney cancer.

The chain has TRBV7-8 and TRBJ2-7, with 8 bases matching TRBD1. The CDR3 totals 13 residues. The V gene's germline CDR1 is SGHVS and CDR2 FQNEAQ. V shed 5 bases and J 2 bases; nucleotides not matched to a gene: 2. CDR3 in amino acids: CASSVTGAYEQYF. The CDR3, as DNA: TGTGCCAGCAGCGTGACAGGGGCCTACGAGCAGTACTTC.

The chain is built from TRBV10-3 and TRBJ2-1, with D possibly being TRBD2 (5 bases). There are 11 residues in the CDR3. V lost 10 bases and J 10 bases, leaving 14 bases between the germline ends. Germline V gene data show CDR1 as ENHRY and CDR2 as SYGVKD. CDR3 DNA sequence: TGTGCCAATGGACTGGGCGGGGAGCAGTTCTTC. Translated, it gives CANGLGGEQFF.

The chain's CDR3 is CASSSTGSQPYEQYF. In nucleotides, the CDR3 is TGTGCCAGCAGTTCAACAGGGAGCCAACCCTACGAGCAGTACTTC. This sequence joins TRBV27 and TRBJ2-7, with a possible D match to TRBD1 (6 bases). Per germline, CDR1 MNHEY and CDR2 SMNVEV (reference sequence). The V and J ends lost 4 bases and 2 bases respectively, with 15 bases between them. The CDR3 has 15 residues.

The CDR3 DNA reads as TGTGCCAGCAGCTTATTACGGCAGGCAGGTTCGGCTTTCTTT. It yields the protein CASSLLRQAGSAFF. The chain employs TRBV7-2 and TRBJ1-1; D is unclear. Trimming took off 2 bases at V and 11 bases at J, with 18 bases between the two ends. This CDR3 is built from 14 residues. The germline gives CDR1 SGHTA, CDR2 FQGNSA.